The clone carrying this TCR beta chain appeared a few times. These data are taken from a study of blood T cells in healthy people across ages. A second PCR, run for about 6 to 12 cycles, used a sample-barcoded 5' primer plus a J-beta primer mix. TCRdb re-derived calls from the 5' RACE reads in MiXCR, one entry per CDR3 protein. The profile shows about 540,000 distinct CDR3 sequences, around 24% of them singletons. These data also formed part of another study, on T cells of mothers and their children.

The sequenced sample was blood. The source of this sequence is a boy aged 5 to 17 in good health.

The CDR3 nucleotides read TGTGCCAGCAGTTTCACGCGGGGGGCTTTCTTT. Translated, it gives CASSFTRGAFF. The chain is built from TRBV28 and TRBJ1-1, with a tentative D call TRBD1 (5 bases). CDR3 size: 11 residues. Trimming removed 3 bases at V and 11 bases at J, with 10 bases between. Germline-derived CDR1 and CDR2 are MDHEN and SYDVKM.